The rows below give T cell receptor beta chains drawn from one sample of a study of early T cells in non-severe SARS-CoV-2 infection. TCRdb ran MiXCR on the 5' RACE reads and lists one entry per CDR3 protein. This table holds 25,000 to 30,000 distinct CDR3 sequences, roughly 5.4% found once. Sequencing input: whole blood. The receptors were gathered from an adult who was a healthcare worker with PCR-confirmed SARS-CoV-2 infection or an uninfected control (not recorded which). Both conserved end residues are trimmed from each CDR3. Each record gives: V gene, J gene, CDR3 protein.

V gene: TRBV30; J gene: TRBJ2-7; CDR3 protein: AWSVYRYEQY
V gene: TRBV7-2; J gene: TRBJ2-3; CDR3 protein: ASSLMRDTQY
V gene: TRBV20-1; J gene: TRBJ2-7; CDR3 protein: SARDPGKDRASYEQY
V gene: TRBV7-2; J gene: TRBJ1-1; CDR3 protein: ASSLAGFMRTEAF
V gene: TRBV4-3; J gene: TRBJ2-7; CDR3 protein: ASSQDTGQGVEQY
V gene: TRBV6-5; J gene: TRBJ1-5; CDR3 protein: ASSYSAGQGAQPQH
V gene: TRBV5-1; J gene: TRBJ2-7; CDR3 protein: ASSKGKGQPSYEQY
V gene: TRBV12-3/TRBV12-4; J gene: TRBJ2-7; CDR3 protein: ASSFGLERREQY
V gene: TRBV7-2; J gene: TRBJ1-3; CDR3 protein: ASSPRGQPGNTIY
V gene: TRBV20-1; J gene: TRBJ2-3; CDR3 protein: SARVPSGREDTQY
V gene: TRBV5-1; J gene: TRBJ1-1; CDR3 protein: ASSGGLRVTEAF
V gene: TRBV11-2; J gene: TRBJ2-3; CDR3 protein: ASSLLAGGRGRTQY
V gene: TRBV30; J gene: TRBJ2-5; CDR3 protein: AWIQPGHSEETQY
V gene: TRBV10-1; J gene: TRBJ2-7; CDR3 protein: ASSAGGPYEQY
V gene: TRBV11-2; J gene: TRBJ2-7; CDR3 protein: ASSLVGAEITYEQY
V gene: TRBV15; J gene: TRBJ1-1; CDR3 protein: ATSPPGFGRTEAF
V gene: TRBV15; J gene: TRBJ1-3; CDR3 protein: ATSRGPVSGNTIY
V gene: TRBV9; J gene: TRBJ2-3; CDR3 protein: ASSVTSGRADTQY
V gene: TRBV11-2; J gene: TRBJ2-7; CDR3 protein: ASSLGPGLSYEQY
V gene: TRBV7-2; J gene: TRBJ1-5; CDR3 protein: ASSFTGANNQPQH
V gene: TRBV6-1; J gene: TRBJ2-2; CDR3 protein: ASSERASWIVGELF
V gene: TRBV29-1; J gene: TRBJ2-3; CDR3 protein: SQIAGGPTDTQY
V gene: TRBV12-3/TRBV12-4; J gene: TRBJ1-3; CDR3 protein: ASSILISGNTIY
V gene: TRBV7-2; J gene: TRBJ1-5; CDR3 protein: ASSPVRGGNQPQH
V gene: TRBV7-2; J gene: TRBJ2-5; CDR3 protein: ASLGQDQETQY
V gene: TRBV18; J gene: TRBJ2-7; CDR3 protein: ASSHGTAGEQY
V gene: TRBV7-9; J gene: TRBJ2-2; CDR3 protein: ASSPGENTGELF
V gene: TRBV6-1; J gene: TRBJ2-6; CDR3 protein: ASSEASVSGANVLT
V gene: TRBV11-2; J gene: TRBJ2-3; CDR3 protein: ASSFRLPDTQY
V gene: TRBV9; J gene: TRBJ2-7; CDR3 protein: ASSLRGGSNHEQY
V gene: TRBV11-2; J gene: TRBJ2-7; CDR3 protein: ASSRHSGKTDYEQY
V gene: TRBV27; J gene: TRBJ2-7; CDR3 protein: ASSRHSDRSYEQY